A single sample gave rise to the 3 T cell receptor beta chains below, sequenced in a study of regulatory T cells in long-lasting Graves disease. The authors built TCR beta libraries using iRepertoire HTBI primers and Arm-PCR of CDR3 regions. TCRdb re-analysed the multiplex PCR reads in MiXCR, keeping a single row per CDR3 protein. The table records fewer than 550,000 distinct CDR3 sequences, roughly 17% of them present only once. Time point noted: newly diagnosed GD, antithyroid drugs for less than 3 months. Generation of the TCR library employed RNA extracted from PBMCs. These data are also associated with another study on T cells in Graves' hyperthyroidism and ophthalmopathy.

The sequencing here drew on peripheral blood mononuclear cells (PBMCs), taken at new diagnosis, from a patient treated with antithyroid drugs. The receptors stem from a woman under 30 with Graves disease.

This clonotype was counted once. A much bigger clone sits one base away, suggesting this may be a read error. CDR3 amino acids: CASGVRLAHEQFF. DNA for the CDR3: TGTGCCAGCGGCGTCAGACTAGCACATGAGCAGTTCTTC. The chain combines TRBV11-2 with TRBJ2-1, with 7 bases fitting TRBD2. The CDR3 is 13 amino acids. Germline-derived CDR1 and CDR2 are SGHAT and FQNNGV. V lost 8 bases and J lost 8; bases outside the gene matches: 9.

In its sample, this clonotype was seen many times. The chain combines TRBV12-3 or TRBV12-4 with TRBJ2-3; a possible D gene is TRBD2 (5 bases). The CDR3 has 15 residues. Trimming removed 6 bases from V and 2 bases from J, with 15 bases in between. The CDR3 sequence: CASRSRLAFTDTQYF. Written as DNA, the CDR3 is TGTGCCAGCAGAAGTAGGCTAGCCTTCACAGATACGCAGTATTTT.

In this sample, this clonotype turned up once. In DNA form, the CDR3 reads TGTGCCAGCACAGGACTATCCTACGAGCAGTTCTTC. Translation: CASTGLSYEQFF. This chain joins TRBV7-9 and TRBJ2-1; D may be TRBD2 (6 bases). The CDR3 spans 12 residues. Germline V gene data show CDR1 as SEHNR and CDR2 as FQNEAQ (reference sequence). Trimming removed 7 bases at V and 10 bases at J, with 14 bases between.